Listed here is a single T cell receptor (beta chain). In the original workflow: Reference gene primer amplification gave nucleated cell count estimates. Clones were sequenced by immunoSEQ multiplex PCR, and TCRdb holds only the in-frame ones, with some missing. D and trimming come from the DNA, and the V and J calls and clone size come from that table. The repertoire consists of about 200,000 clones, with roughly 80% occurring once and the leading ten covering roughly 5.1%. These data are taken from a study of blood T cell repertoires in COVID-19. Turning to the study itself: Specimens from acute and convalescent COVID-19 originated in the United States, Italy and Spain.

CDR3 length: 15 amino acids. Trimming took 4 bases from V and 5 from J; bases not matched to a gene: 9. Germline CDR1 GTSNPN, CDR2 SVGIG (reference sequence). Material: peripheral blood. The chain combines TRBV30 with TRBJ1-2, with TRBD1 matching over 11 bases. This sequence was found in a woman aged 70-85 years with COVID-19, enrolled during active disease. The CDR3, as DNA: TGTGCCTGGACCCGGACAGGGGGCTTAGAGTATGGCTACACCTTC. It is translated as CAWTRTGGLEYGYTF.